This TCR beta chain was sequenced for a study of T cell repertoires in cytomegalovirus infection. As for the study in general: The public TCR beta signatures pointed to both CMV infection and matching HLA type. Study observations and caveats: Totalled public TCR beta family frequency picked out people who carried CMV plus the relevant HLA.

TCRdb processed the reads anew with MiXCR; each CDR3 protein has one entry. The sample lists hundreds of thousands of distinct CDR3 sequences; 9.6% were seen once. CDR1 MDHEN and CDR2 SYDVKM come from the germline V gene. The CDR3 is made up of 15 amino acids. V shed 4 bases and J shed 2 bases, with 11 bases lying between them. This clonotype was counted at least ten times. Its antigen is undetermined. The source is a human donor in good health (CMV status not recorded). Some clones in this sample may be carry-over from other donors' samples. The sequencing input was PBMCs. This rearrangement joins TRBV28 to TRBJ1-4, with a possible D match to TRBD1 (5 bases). CDR3 region: CASSSPGRTNEKLFF. The CDR3 DNA follows: TGTGCCAGCAGTTCCCCGGGACGTACTAATGAAAAACTGTTTTTT.